This T cell receptor beta chain was identified during a study of ipilimumab plus nivolumab after autologous stem cell transplantation. This clone was counted a few times. TCRdb's copy holds only in-frame clones and misses some; the assay was immunoSEQ multiplex PCR. The sample lists about 16,000 clones, roughly four fifths occurring once. The source was PBMCs, collected in a trial of ipilimumab plus nivolumab as post-transplant consolidation. This receptor was obtained from a male donor with diffuse large B-cell lymphoma.

CDR3 bases: TGTGCCAGCAGCCTCCGACTAGCGGGGGTTCACTCCTACAATGAGCAGTTCTTC. Encoded protein: CASSLRLAGVHSYNEQFF. The chain combines TRBV11-2 with TRBJ2-1, with 12 positions matching TRBD2. The CDR3 loop spans 18 amino acids. J gave up 0 bases and V 5 bases, and 8 bases lay outside the gene matches. Germline-derived CDR1 and CDR2 are SGHAT and FQNNGV.